These 8 T cell receptor beta chains originate from one sample sequenced in a study of T cell responses to AZD1222 COVID-19 vaccine. The protocol was immunoSEQ multiplex PCR, while the TCRdb copy is restricted to in-frame clones and leaves out a portion. The table lists 100,000 to 150,000 clones, more than 70% of them singletons. Here the sequenced sample was peripheral blood, taken on day 0 of AZD1222 vaccination. The source is an adult in good health.

The chain employs TRBV3-1 (or the pseudogene TRBV3-2) and TRBJ1-2; tentatively, D is TRBD1 (6 bases). The CDR3 extends over 16 amino acids. Germline CDR1 and CDR2: LGHDT and YNNKEL (reference sequence). V lost 1 base and J lost 7, with 19 bases in between. DNA for the CDR3: TGTGCCAGCAGCCAAGTGAGAGGACAGATTTTGGGTGGCTACACCTTC. This translates into CASSQVRGQILGGYTF.

This rearrangement joins TRBV6-5 to TRBJ1-1; the D gene is possibly TRBD1 (6 bases). CDR1 MNHEY and CDR2 SVGAGI come from the germline V gene. The CDR3 covers 13 residues. Trimming took 2 bases from V and 7 from J, leaving 11 bases between them. CDR3 nucleotides: TGTGCCAGCAGTTACCTGCAGGGGTATGAAGCTTTCTTT. Translation gives CASSYLQGYEAFF.

The rearrangement links TRBV25-1 to TRBJ1-5, with 8 bases identical to TRBD1. The V segment lost 3 bases and the J segment 0 bases; nucleotides outside the gene matches: 1. The CDR3 extends over 15 amino acids. Germline V lookup: CDR1 MGHDK, CDR2 SYGVNS. CDR3 coding DNA: TGTGCCAGCAGTGAGGGACAGGCTAGCAATCAGCCCCAGCATTTT. It translates to CASSEGQASNQPQHF.

The table lists this clone with a count of one. The V gene is TRBV5-6, the J gene TRBJ2-3, with D possibly matching TRBD1 (6 bases). The germline V and J ends were trimmed by 4 bases and 3 bases, with 12 bases remaining between them. Germline CDR1 reads SGHDT; CDR2 reads YYEEEE. The CDR3 runs to 14 residues. The CDR3 DNA reads as TGTGCCAGCAGCGGGGGACACCGGACAGATACGCAGTATTTT. Translated, it gives CASSGGHRTDTQYF.

This chain uses TRBV7-2 with TRBJ1-2; TRBD1 matches 8 bases. The V gene end was trimmed by 3 bases and the J gene end by 6 bases; junction bases not matched to a gene: 9. In germline, CDR1 is SGHTA, CDR2 FQGNSA. This CDR3 has 15 residues. CDR3 bases: TGTGCCAGCAGCTTTTATCCGCAGGGGGCAGATGGCTACACCTTC. Residues: CASSFYPQGADGYTF.

The V call is TRBV9, the J call TRBJ1-1; TRBD1 matches 7 bases. CDR1 is SGDLS and CDR2 is YYNGEE in the germline V gene. The CDR3 has 16 amino acids. Trimming at V came to 0 bases and at J to 1 base, leaving 6 bases not matched to a gene. The CDR3 sequence: CASSVVSGQQNTEAFF. The CDR3 nucleotides read TGTGCCAGCAGCGTAGTGTCGGGACAGCAGAACACTGAAGCTTTCTTT. Full variable domain (rest looked up from reference TRBV9 and TRBJ1-1): DSGVTQTPKHLITATGQRVTLRCSPRSGDLSVYWYQQSLDQGLQFLIQYYNGEERAKGNILERFSAQQFPDLHSELNLSSLELGDSALYFCASSVVSGQQNTEAFFGQGTRLTVV.

Here the CDR3 reads CASSREGAHQPQHF. CDR3 DNA: TGTGCCAGCAGCCGAGAGGGTGCGCATCAGCCCCAGCATTTT. The chain carries TRBV4-2 and TRBJ1-5; D is ambiguous. CDR1 and CDR2 from the germline V gene are LGHNA and YNFKEQ. The CDR3 length is 14 residues. The germline V and J ends were trimmed by 4 bases and 5 bases, with 12 bases remaining between them.

The chain joins TRBV6-5 to TRBJ1-1; tentatively, D is TRBD1 (6 bases). The CDR3 contains 16 residues. Trimming removed 0 bases at V and 6 bases at J, with 17 bases between. Germline loops: CDR1 MNHEY, CDR2 SVGAGI. The CDR3 DNA sequence: TGTGCCAGCAGTTACTCTTTGGGAGGGGGGATGTCTGAAGCTTTCTTT. Translation gives CASSYSLGGGMSEAFF.